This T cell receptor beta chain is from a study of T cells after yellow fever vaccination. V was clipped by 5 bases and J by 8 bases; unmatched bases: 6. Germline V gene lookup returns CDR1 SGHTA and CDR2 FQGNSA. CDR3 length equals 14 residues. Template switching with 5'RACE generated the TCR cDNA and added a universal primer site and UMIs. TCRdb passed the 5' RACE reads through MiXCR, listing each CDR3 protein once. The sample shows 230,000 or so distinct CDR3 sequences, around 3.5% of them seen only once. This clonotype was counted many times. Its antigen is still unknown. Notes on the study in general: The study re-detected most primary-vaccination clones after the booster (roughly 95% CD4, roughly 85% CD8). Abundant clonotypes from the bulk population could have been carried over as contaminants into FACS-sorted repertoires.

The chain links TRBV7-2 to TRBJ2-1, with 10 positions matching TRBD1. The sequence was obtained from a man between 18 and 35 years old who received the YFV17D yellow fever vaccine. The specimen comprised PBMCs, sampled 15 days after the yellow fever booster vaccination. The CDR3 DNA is TGTGCCAGCAGCCCAAGACAGGGGGCCTATGAGCAGTTCTTC. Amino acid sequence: CASSPRQGAYEQFF.